The rows below give T cell receptor beta chains drawn from one sample of a study of Ad26.COV2.S vaccination and SARS-CoV-2 variants. This table comes from immunoSEQ multiplex PCR, and its TCRdb copy is limited to in-frame clones, with some not included. The table has about 250,000 clones, approximately 88% seen once. The input for sequencing was peripheral blood, taken in a trial of Ad26.COV2.S vaccine versus placebo. The receptors originated from a person between 18 and 60 years old who received the Ad26.COV2.S COVID-19 vaccine or a placebo. Both conserved end residues are part of each CDR3. Each record gives: V gene, clone size, J gene, D gene, CDR3 DNA, CDR3 protein. D genes are given only for firm matches. Clone size appears in some rows only: once, few, many, or a class for an expanded clone.

v_gene: TRBV5-1
abundance: .
j_gene: TRBJ2-3
d_gene: TRBD2
CDR3nt: TGCGCCAGCAGCACCCTAGCGGGAGCCGATACGCAGTATTTT
CDR3aa: CASSTLAGADTQYF

v_gene: TRBV9
abundance: .
j_gene: TRBJ2-3
d_gene: TRBD1
CDR3nt: TGTGCCAGCAGCCTTCAGGGGGCGCGGACAGATACGCAGTATTTT
CDR3aa: CASSLQGARTDTQYF

v_gene: TRBV19
abundance: .
j_gene: TRBJ1-2
d_gene: .
CDR3nt: TGTGCCAGTAGAAATAGGGCGAACTATGGCTACACCTTC
CDR3aa: CASRNRANYGYTF

v_gene: TRBV4-2
abundance: .
j_gene: TRBJ2-1
d_gene: TRBD1
CDR3nt: TGTGCCAGCAGCAACCTGGGACAGGGGCCTTCTTACAATGAGCAGTTCTTC
CDR3aa: CASSNLGQGPSYNEQFF

v_gene: TRBV19
abundance: .
j_gene: TRBJ1-1
d_gene: .
CDR3nt: TGTGCCAGTAGTATTAGGGAATTGAACACTGAAGCTTTCTTT
CDR3aa: CASSIRELNTEAFF

v_gene: TRBV2
abundance: .
j_gene: TRBJ2-2
d_gene: .
CDR3nt: TGTGCCAGCAATCTTGACACCGGGGAGCTGTTTTTT
CDR3aa: CASNLDTGELFF

v_gene: TRBV9
abundance: .
j_gene: TRBJ1-1
d_gene: .
CDR3nt: TGTGCCAGCAGCGTAGGAATGGGGACGGGGAACACTGAAGCTTTCTTT
CDR3aa: CASSVGMGTGNTEAFF

v_gene: TRBV11-3
abundance: .
j_gene: TRBJ2-7
d_gene: .
CDR3nt: TGTGCCAGCAGCGCCTTAGGGGTAGGCGAGCAGTACTTC
CDR3aa: CASSALGVGEQYF

v_gene: TRBV9
abundance: .
j_gene: TRBJ2-3
d_gene: .
CDR3nt: TGTGCCAGCAGCCCGGCTTGGGGGGGCACAGATACGCAGTATTTT
CDR3aa: CASSPAWGGTDTQYF

v_gene: TRBV5-8
abundance: .
j_gene: TRBJ1-3
d_gene: .
CDR3nt: TGTGCCAGCAGCGGGGGGACCGTTGGAAACACCATATATTTT
CDR3aa: CASSGGTVGNTIYF

v_gene: TRBV7-9
abundance: .
j_gene: TRBJ1-1
d_gene: .
CDR3nt: TGTGCCAGCAGCTTAGCGAGTCCTAACACTGAAGCTTTCTTT
CDR3aa: CASSLASPNTEAFF

v_gene: TRBV6-2/TRBV6-3
abundance: .
j_gene: TRBJ2-3
d_gene: TRBD2
CDR3nt: TGTGCCAGCAGCCCTAAGCCGGGACTAGCGGAGGCTTCCATGGCGACGCAGTATTTT
CDR3aa: CASSPKPGLAEASMATQYF

v_gene: TRBV21-1
abundance: .
j_gene: TRBJ2-4
d_gene: .
CDR3nt: TGTGCCAGCAGCATGGCGGGATGGTCTCCAATTATAGTCAAAAACATTCAGTACTTC
CDR3aa: CASSMAGWSPIIVKNIQYF

v_gene: TRBV15
abundance: .
j_gene: TRBJ2-5
d_gene: .
CDR3nt: TGTGCCACCAGCTTCCCAGCAGGCAGATCCAGGGAGACCCAGTACTTC
CDR3aa: CATSFPAGRSRETQYF

v_gene: TRBV7-7
abundance: .
j_gene: TRBJ2-3
d_gene: TRBD2
CDR3nt: TGTGCTAGCAGCTGGGGACTAGCGGGGGGTGCAGATACGCAGTATTTT
CDR3aa: CASSWGLAGGADTQYF

v_gene: TRBV21-1
abundance: once
j_gene: TRBJ2-1
d_gene: .
CDR3nt: TGTGCTAGCAGCAAGACTAGCGGAAACTTCGATGAGCAGTTCTTC
CDR3aa: CASSKTSGNFDEQFF

v_gene: TRBV4-3
abundance: .
j_gene: TRBJ1-5
d_gene: .
CDR3nt: TGCGCCAGCAGCCAAGATTGGGGCAGCGTGAAGCCCCAGCATTTT
CDR3aa: CASSQDWGSVKPQHF

v_gene: TRBV6-2/TRBV6-3
abundance: .
j_gene: TRBJ1-2
d_gene: .
CDR3nt: TGTGCCAGCAGTACGACTCGGTTTCATGGCTACACCTTC
CDR3aa: CASSTTRFHGYTF

v_gene: TRBV5-1
abundance: .
j_gene: TRBJ1-1
d_gene: .
CDR3nt: TGCGCCAGCAAATTGGACAGTTCGAACACTGAAGCTTTCTTT
CDR3aa: CASKLDSSNTEAFF

v_gene: TRBV3-1/TRBV3-2
abundance: .
j_gene: TRBJ2-1
d_gene: TRBD2
CDR3nt: TGTGCCAGCAGCCAAGACGGACTAGCGGGAGGTCCCTACAATGAGCAGTTCTTC
CDR3aa: CASSQDGLAGGPYNEQFF

v_gene: TRBV3-1/TRBV3-2
abundance: .
j_gene: TRBJ2-1
d_gene: TRBD2
CDR3nt: TGTGCCAGCAGCCAAGACCGACTAGCGGGGGGGCAGTTCTTC
CDR3aa: CASSQDRLAGGQFF

v_gene: TRBV6-5
abundance: .
j_gene: TRBJ1-2
d_gene: TRBD1
CDR3nt: TGTGCCAGCAGTCTAGACAGGGGCCGAAACTATGGCTACACCTTC
CDR3aa: CASSLDRGRNYGYTF

v_gene: TRBV6-5
abundance: .
j_gene: TRBJ1-2
d_gene: .
CDR3nt: TGTGCCAGCAGCTTAACACCGGGACAAAAGCACGGCTACACCTTC
CDR3aa: CASSLTPGQKHGYTF

v_gene: TRBV4-3
abundance: .
j_gene: TRBJ2-1
d_gene: .
CDR3nt: TGCGCCAGCAGCCAAGATTTGGAGAGCTCCTACAATGAGCAGTTCTTC
CDR3aa: CASSQDLESSYNEQFF

v_gene: TRBV6-2/TRBV6-3
abundance: .
j_gene: TRBJ2-3
d_gene: .
CDR3nt: TGTGCCAGCAGTTACATTACTAGCTCTCTGGGATATACGCAGTATTTT
CDR3aa: CASSYITSSLGYTQYF

v_gene: TRBV7-9
abundance: .
j_gene: TRBJ1-1
d_gene: .
CDR3nt: TGTGCCAGCAGCCGTAGGTCGGGCGCTGAAGCTTTCTTT
CDR3aa: CASSRRSGAEAFF

v_gene: TRBV7-8
abundance: .
j_gene: TRBJ2-5
d_gene: .
CDR3nt: TGTGCCAGCAGCGCTGGTGGGGGGACCCAGTACTTC
CDR3aa: CASSAGGGTQYF

v_gene: TRBV19
abundance: .
j_gene: TRBJ2-1
d_gene: TRBD2
CDR3nt: TGTGCCACCCCGGGGGGGAGCTCCTACAATGAGCAGTTCTTC
CDR3aa: CATPGGSSYNEQFF

v_gene: TRBV9
abundance: once
j_gene: TRBJ2-1
d_gene: .
CDR3nt: TGTGCCAGCAGCGATAGCTTAGGGGGAGGGCAGGAGCAGTTCTTC
CDR3aa: CASSDSLGGGQEQFF

v_gene: TRBV4-2
abundance: .
j_gene: TRBJ2-3
d_gene: .
CDR3nt: TGTGCCAGCAGCCAGATTACGATTACGGGTAGCGGAGACACAGATACGCAGTATTTT
CDR3aa: CASSQITITGSGDTDTQYF

v_gene: TRBV19
abundance: few
j_gene: TRBJ1-6
d_gene: .
CDR3nt: TGTGCCAGTAGCCCTAAGGGAGGGTCGGACTTTTCACCCCTCCACTTT
CDR3aa: CASSPKGGSDFSPLHF

v_gene: TRBV19
abundance: .
j_gene: TRBJ1-5
d_gene: .
CDR3nt: TGTGCCAGTAGTATATTTTGGGGAAAAAATCAGCCCCAGCATTTT
CDR3aa: CASSIFWGKNQPQHF